This is a list of T cell receptor beta chains from one sample in a study of response to subunit inactivated influenza vaccine. TCRdb re-analysed the RT-PCR reads in MiXCR, keeping a single row per CDR3 protein. The data hold 500,000 to 600,000 distinct CDR3 sequences, with 10% to 15% observed a single time. The source material was PBMCs from blood, sampled roughly 48 days after vaccination. Receptors originate from a man aged 50 to 59 who received an inactivated influenza vaccine. Each CDR3 is given with its conserved first and last residue. Fields, in order: V gene, J gene, clone size, D gene, CDR3 DNA, CDR3 protein. The D gene is left open where the match is weak. Expanded clones are given a class, and other clones once, few, many or no size at all.

>TRBV4-3|TRBJ2-7|many|NA
TGCGCCAGCAGCCAAGATTGGGGACCGTCCTACGAGCAGTACTTC
CASSQDWGPSYEQYF
>TRBV15|TRBJ2-5|NA|TRBD2
TGTGCCACCAGCAGTCTAGCGGGAGAAGGAGAGACCCAGTACTTC
CATSSLAGEGETQYF
>TRBV20-1|TRBJ1-5|many|NA
TGCAGTGCTAGAGATCTAAGCACAGTTGGTCAGCCCCAGCATTTT
CSARDLSTVGQPQHF
>TRBV28|TRBJ2-5|NA|NA
TGTGCCAGCAGACTCCCGGGCCAAGAGACCCAGTACTTC
CASRLPGQETQYF
>TRBV10-1|TRBJ2-2|NA|NA
TGCGCCAGCAGTGCCGGGGGAGGCCTCGGGGAGCTGTTTTTT
CASSAGGGLGELFF
>TRBV6-5|TRBJ2-1|NA|NA
TGTGCCAGCAGCTACCCGGGACATGGGGCCAATGAGCAGTTCTTC
CASSYPGHGANEQFF
>TRBV12-3/TRBV12-4|TRBJ1-1|many|TRBD1
TGTGCCAGCAGCCAGGGGGCTGTGAACACTGAAGCTTTCTTT
CASSQGAVNTEAFF
>TRBV19|TRBJ1-5|few|NA
TGTGCCAGTAGCCCACAGGGAGGAACCCATTATGATCAGCCCCAGCATTTT
CASSPQGGTHYDQPQHF
>TRBV24-1|TRBJ2-1|many|NA
TGTGCCACCAGCGAAGACGGACTACCAAGCTACAATGAGCAGTTCTTC
CATSEDGLPSYNEQFF
>TRBV15|TRBJ2-5|NA|TRBD1
TGTGCCACCAGCAAAAAAGGACAGGGGCAAGAGACCCAGTACTTC
CATSKKGQGQETQYF
>TRBV5-1|TRBJ2-3|few|NA
TGCGCCAGCAGCGGAGCGCAAGTAATAGATACGCAGTATTTT
CASSGAQVIDTQYF
>TRBV29-1|TRBJ2-3|few|NA
TGCAGCGTTGAAATAAGGGGGACCGTGGCAGATACGCAGTATTTT
CSVEIRGTVADTQYF
>TRBV4-2|TRBJ2-7|NA|NA
TGTGCCAGCAGCTTGCAGGCGGAATCAACCTACGAGCAGTACTTC
CASSLQAESTYEQYF
>TRBV7-9|TRBJ2-3|few|NA
TGTGCCAGCAGCTCCGTAACAGATACGCAGTATTTT
CASSSVTDTQYF
>TRBV10-3|TRBJ2-1|many|NA
TGTGCCATCAGCCCGGGACGTTGGCAGTTCTTC
CAISPGRWQFF
>TRBV12-3/TRBV12-4|TRBJ2-2|few|NA
TGTGCCAGCAGTCCGACAGGGAACACCGGGGAGCTGTTTTTT
CASSPTGNTGELFF
>TRBV28|TRBJ2-1|few|NA
TGTGCCACCGACTCCTCCTCCTACAATGAGCAGTTCTTC
CATDSSSYNEQFF
>TRBV20-1|TRBJ2-3|NA|NA
TGCAGTACCTACCCAGGGTCAGATACGCAGTATTTT
CSTYPGSDTQYF
>TRBV20-1|TRBJ2-7|many|TRBD1
TGCAGTGCTACGGACAGGGATTCCTACGAGCAGTACTTC
CSATDRDSYEQYF
>TRBV7-2|TRBJ2-1|NA|NA
TGTGCCAGCACCCCTGTCTTTGGGCCCAGTGAGCAGTTCTTC
CASTPVFGPSEQFF
>TRBV12-3/TRBV12-4|TRBJ2-7|NA|TRBD2
TGTGCCAGCAGACCCCGGGAGGTTTTCTCCTACGAGCAGTACTTC
CASRPREVFSYEQYF
>TRBV6-2/TRBV6-3|TRBJ1-5|many|NA
TGTGCCAGCAGTCCCACAGGGATCCTAGGACAGCCCCAGCATTTT
CASSPTGILGQPQHF
>TRBV20-1|TRBJ1-5|NA|TRBD1
TGCAGCCTCAGGACAGGGGATCAGCCCCAGCATTTT
CSLRTGDQPQHF
>TRBV12-5|TRBJ2-1|NA|NA
TGTGCTAGTGGTTTGACGGGGTCCAATGAGCAGTTCTTC
CASGLTGSNEQFF
>TRBV5-1|TRBJ2-7|NA|NA
TGCGCCAGCAGTCGGACAGAGCGGTACGAGCAGTACTTC
CASSRTERYEQYF
>TRBV5-1|TRBJ2-5|many|NA
TGCGCCAGCAGCTCCGGGACGGAAGAGACCCAGTACTTC
CASSSGTEETQYF
>TRBV15|TRBJ1-2|many|NA
TGTGCCACCAGCAGAGCCTCTACACTCTATGGCTACACCTTC
CATSRASTLYGYTF
>TRBV7-2|TRBJ2-2|NA|NA
TGTGCCAGCAGCATGACAGCGAACACCGGGGAGCTGTTTTTT
CASSMTANTGELFF
>TRBV7-2|TRBJ1-4|many|NA
TGTGCCAGCAGCTCACAGACTTACCTAGGTGAAAAACTGTTTTTT
CASSSQTYLGEKLFF
>TRBV5-1|TRBJ2-3|few|TRBD1
TGCGCCAGCAGCTTGACCCCAGGGGGCGAGGGCACAGATACGCAGTATTTT
CASSLTPGGEGTDTQYF
>TRBV7-9|TRBJ2-7|NA|NA
TGTGCCAGCAGCATAACGGAGGCATCCTACGAGCAGTACTTC
CASSITEASYEQYF
>TRBV5-8|TRBJ2-3|many|TRBD2
TGTGCCAGCAGCTTGTATACGTCGGGGGGGAGCACAGATACGCAGTATTTT
CASSLYTSGGSTDTQYF
>TRBV7-8|TRBJ2-1|NA|TRBD2
TGTGCCAGCACCTCGTCTCGGGAGGCCAACTCCTACAATGAGCAGTTCTTC
CASTSSREANSYNEQFF
>TRBV24-1|TRBJ1-5|many|TRBD1
TGTGCCACCAGTGATTCCGGGACAGGGAATCAGCCCCAGCATTTT
CATSDSGTGNQPQHF